This T cell receptor (beta chain) was identified during a study of blood T cells in healthy people across ages. A sample-barcoded 5' primer and a J-beta primer mix were used in a second PCR of roughly 7 to 12 cycles. From the 5' RACE reads, TCRdb called clonotypes with MiXCR, one entry per CDR3 protein. Of around 790,000 distinct CDR3 sequences listed, about 42% are singletons. This clonotype has a count of ten or more. The germline CDR1 and CDR2 sequences are SGHTA and FQGNSA. V lost 1 base, J lost 2 bases, and 11 bases stayed unmatched. This CDR3 has 18 amino acids. This chain connects TRBV7-2 to TRBJ1-2, with 9 bases aligning to TRBD1. The sample taken for sequencing was blood. The sequence was obtained from a man aged 60 to 69 in good health. CDR3 coding DNA: TGTGCCAGCAGCTTAGTACTATCGGGACAGGGTCGGAACTATGGCTACACCTTC. It codes for CASSLVLSGQGRNYGYTF.